The text below deals with one T cell receptor beta chain. It lacks a known antigen. Within one base of it there is no much larger clone, and no base qualities were kept. This sample is part of a study of blood T cell repertoires in COVID-19 (dated by TCRdb to the early 2020s). Study-wide context: The collaborator samples originated in the United States, Italy and Spain and spanned the acute and convalescent phases of COVID-19. A freely available public database, intended as a resource for researchers studying the immune response to SARS-CoV-2, is where the repertoires were released. Subjects who had been exposed to COVID-19, were actively infected with it, or had recovered from it provided the deeply sampled blood TCRbeta repertoires that made up the dataset. The prospective study material was composed of cDNA or gDNA derived from T cells, B-cell-depleted T cells, or PBMCs. Where available, HLA class I and class II types were obtained from metadata supplied by the sample provider rather than from assay-based typing. A de-identified subject ID, COVID-19 status, age in years and sex were almost always included in the sample metadata. Samples came from the ongoing ImmuneRACE study (first 160 participants) plus 1,254 subjects from 6 global collaborators. General findings and caveats noted by the study authors: Clinical and demographic metadata were provided uncurated, with the amount varying by source and participant.

The immunoSEQ Assay, a bias-controlled multiplex PCR, was used to amplify TCRbeta CDR3 regions from genomic DNA. Per the source publication's procedure: The number of nucleated cells in each sample was estimated from the amplification of reference gene primers within the assay. To quantify the absolute abundance of each unique TCRbeta CDR3 rearrangement, sequence reads were collapsed and filtered. For each sample, productive Simpson clonality was calculated by taking the square root of Simpson's diversity index across productive rearrangements. As stored in TCRdb, this immuneACCESS dataset retains in-frame rearrangements with V and J assigned. A fraction of the clones does not appear; measured against another copy, unresolved V genes explain less than half of the discrepancy, and the remainder lacks a known reason. V and J calls plus clone size are reproduced from that table; the DNA served to infer D and trimming. The table for this sample lists about 210,000 clones; over 70% of them were counted only once. The ten largest clones represent less than 3.5% of the sample.

Each collaborating institution followed its own protocols to collect whole blood in K2EDTA tubes. Collaborator samples were shipped for TCRbeta analysis as frozen whole blood, isolated PBMCs, or DNA extracted from either sample type. The CDR3 starts with the cysteine, ends with the phenylalanine, and has 11 residues. The retained sequence is limited to the CDR3, 33 bases, with the frame set at the first base. According to the germline V gene, CDR1 reads SNHLY and CDR2 reads FYNNEI. V was cut back by 8 bases and J by 2 bases, leaving a gap of 6 bases between them. This TCR came from a man aged 45 to 65 with active or convalescent COVID-19. The specimen sequenced was peripheral blood. Rearrangement joined TRBV2 to TRBJ2-5; matching of 5 bases hints at TRBD2 as the D gene. This receptor has the CDR3 CASGGQETQYF. Here is the DNA: TGTGCCAGCGGAGGTCAAGAGACCCAGTACTTC. The variable domain in full, with residues beyond the CDR3 obtained from the reference TRBV2 and TRBJ2-5 genes, is EPEVTQTPSHQVTQMGQEVILRCVPISNHLYFYWYRQILGQKVEFLVSFYNNEISEKSEIFDDQFSVERPDGSNFTLKIRSTKLEDSAMYFCASGGQETQYFGPGTRLLVL.